This TCR beta chain emerged from a study of shared T cell receptors in the human thymus. V trimming: 6 bases; J trimming: 3 bases; junction bases outside the gene matches: 17. The CDR3 loop spans 20 amino acids. From germline, CDR1 is MDHEN and CDR2 SYDVKM. This clone was seen only once. Measured with immunoSEQ multiplex PCR; TCRdb has only the in-frame clones, and not every one. This table has hundreds of thousands of clones, 95% appearing once. This sequence joins TRBV28 and TRBJ2-1; 13 positions agree with TRBD2. The specimen was thymocytes. This receptor was identified in a human donor. The CDR3 DNA sequence: TGTGCCAGCAGGGACGGACTAGCGGGAGTTTCCCCCCCCATCTACAATGAGCAGTTCTTC. This translates into CASRDGLAGVSPPIYNEQFF.